This note documents a single T cell receptor beta chain sequence. Antigen specificity is unknown. Data came from immunoSEQ multiplex PCR; TCRdb stores just in-frame clones and leaves some out. The profile shows about 960,000 clones, 76% of them singletons. The sample comes from a study of shared clonotypes between healthy human individuals. Study-wide results and limits: Read depth was anticipated to influence clonotype sharing among donors.

Germline V CDR1 and CDR2: MNHNS, SASEGT. This CDR3 is built from 16 residues. V gave up 2 bases and J gave up 2 bases; unmatched junction bases: 6. Sequences were obtained from memory CD4+ T cells sorted from blood. Subset described: CD45RA-negative fraction. The source of this sequence is a young man in good health. The V call is TRBV6-1, the J call TRBJ2-5; 9 nucleotides match TRBD2. Written as DNA, the CDR3 is TGTGCCAGCAGTGAAAGCCTAGCGGGGTCTCAAGAGACCCAGTACTTC. This codes for CASSESLAGSQETQYF.